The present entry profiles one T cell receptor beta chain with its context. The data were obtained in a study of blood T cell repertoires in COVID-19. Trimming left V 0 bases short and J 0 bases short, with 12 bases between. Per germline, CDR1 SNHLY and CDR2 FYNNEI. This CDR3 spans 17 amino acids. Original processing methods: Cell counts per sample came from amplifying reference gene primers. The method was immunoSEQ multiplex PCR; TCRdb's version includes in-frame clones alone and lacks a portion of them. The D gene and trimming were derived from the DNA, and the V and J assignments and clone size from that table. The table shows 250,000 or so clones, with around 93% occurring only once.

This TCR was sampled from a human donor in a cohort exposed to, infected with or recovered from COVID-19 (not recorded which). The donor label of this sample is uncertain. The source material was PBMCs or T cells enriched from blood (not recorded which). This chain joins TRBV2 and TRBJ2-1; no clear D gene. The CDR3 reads CASSEAHSRFSYNEQFF. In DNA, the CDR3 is TGTGCCAGCAGTGAAGCTCACTCGCGGTTCTCCTACAATGAGCAGTTCTTC.